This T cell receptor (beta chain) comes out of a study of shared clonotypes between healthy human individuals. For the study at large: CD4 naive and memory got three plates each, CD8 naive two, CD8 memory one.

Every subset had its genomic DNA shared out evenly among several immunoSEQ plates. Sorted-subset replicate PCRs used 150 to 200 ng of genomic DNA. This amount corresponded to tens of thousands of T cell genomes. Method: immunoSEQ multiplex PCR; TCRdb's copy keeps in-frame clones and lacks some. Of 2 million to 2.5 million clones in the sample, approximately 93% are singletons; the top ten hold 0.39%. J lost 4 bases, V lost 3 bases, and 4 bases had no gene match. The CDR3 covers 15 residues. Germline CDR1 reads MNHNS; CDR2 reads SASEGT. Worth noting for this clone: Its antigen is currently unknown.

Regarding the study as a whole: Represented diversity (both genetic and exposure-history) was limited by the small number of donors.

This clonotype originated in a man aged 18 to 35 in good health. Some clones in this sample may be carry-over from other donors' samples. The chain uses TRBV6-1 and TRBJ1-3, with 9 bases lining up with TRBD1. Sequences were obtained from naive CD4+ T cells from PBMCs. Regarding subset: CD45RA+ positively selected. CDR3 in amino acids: CASSERQGGGNTIYF. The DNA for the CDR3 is TGTGCCAGCAGTGAGAGACAGGGGGGAGGAAACACCATATATTTT.